This T cell receptor (beta chain) was retrieved from a study of PD-1 blockade in classical Hodgkin lymphoma. Study-wide points: It was among complete responders that baseline diversity resembled that of newly diagnosed patients. By C4D1, CD4+ diversity increased significantly, especially in complete responders.

Each and every patient relapsed after autologous stem cell transplantation, and patients got differing brentuximab vedotin exposure. V lost 0 bases to trimming and J lost 2 bases; unmatched junction nucleotides: 2. CDR3 length: 15 residues. Germline assignment: CDR1 LNHNV and CDR2 YYDKDF (reference sequence). Method: immunoSEQ multiplex PCR; TCRdb's copy keeps in-frame clones and lacks some. The table records about 46,000 clones, 65% to 85% of them present only once. A remark on this clone: Its antigen is unidentified.

This rearrangement joins TRBV15 to TRBJ2-5; 8 bases map to TRBD1. The input for sequencing was peripheral blood mononuclear cells (PBMCs), taken at baseline. The origin of this receptor is a human donor with classical Hodgkin lymphoma. CDR3: CATSRDHRGQETQYF. CDR3 sequence (DNA): TGTGCCACCAGCAGAGATCACAGGGGGCAAGAGACCCAGTACTTC.